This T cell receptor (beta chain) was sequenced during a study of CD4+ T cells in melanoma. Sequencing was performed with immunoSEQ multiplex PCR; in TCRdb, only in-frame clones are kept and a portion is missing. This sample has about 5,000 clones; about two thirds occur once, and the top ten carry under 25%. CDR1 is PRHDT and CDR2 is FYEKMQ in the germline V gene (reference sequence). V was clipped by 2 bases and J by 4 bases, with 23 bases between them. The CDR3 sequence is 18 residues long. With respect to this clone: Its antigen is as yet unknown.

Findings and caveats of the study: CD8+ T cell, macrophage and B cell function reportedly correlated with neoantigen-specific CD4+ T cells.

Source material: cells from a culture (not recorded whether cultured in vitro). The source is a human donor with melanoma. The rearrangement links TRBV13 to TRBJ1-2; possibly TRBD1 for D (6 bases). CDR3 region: CASSLKYRGGVTSYGYTF. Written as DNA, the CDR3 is TGTGCCAGCAGCTTAAAGTATCGGGGGGGCGTTACATCCTATGGCTACACCTTC. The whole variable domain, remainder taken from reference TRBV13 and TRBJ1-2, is AAGVIQSPRHLIKEKRETATLKCYPIPRHDTVYWYQQGPGQDPQFLISFYEKMQSDKGSIPDRFSAQQFSDYHSELNMSSLELGDSALYFCASSLKYRGGVTSYGYTFGSGTRLTVV.